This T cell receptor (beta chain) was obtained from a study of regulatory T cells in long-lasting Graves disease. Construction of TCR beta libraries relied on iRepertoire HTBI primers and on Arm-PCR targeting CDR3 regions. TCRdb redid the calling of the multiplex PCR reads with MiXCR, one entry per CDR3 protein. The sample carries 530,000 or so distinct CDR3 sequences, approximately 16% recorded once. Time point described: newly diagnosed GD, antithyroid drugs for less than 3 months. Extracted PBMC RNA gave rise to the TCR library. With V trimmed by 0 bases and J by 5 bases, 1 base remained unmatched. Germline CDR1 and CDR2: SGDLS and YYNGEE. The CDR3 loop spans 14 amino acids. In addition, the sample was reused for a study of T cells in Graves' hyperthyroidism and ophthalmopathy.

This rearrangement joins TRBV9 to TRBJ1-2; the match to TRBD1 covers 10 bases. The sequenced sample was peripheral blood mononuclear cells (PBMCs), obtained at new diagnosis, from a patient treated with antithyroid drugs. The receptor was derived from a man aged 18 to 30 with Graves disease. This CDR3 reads CASSVEGQGYGYTF. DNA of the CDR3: TGTGCCAGCAGCGTAGAGGGACAGGGGTATGGCTACACCTTC. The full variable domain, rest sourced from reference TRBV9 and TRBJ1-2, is DSGVTQTPKHLITATGQRVTLRCSPRSGDLSVYWYQQSLDQGLQFLIQYYNGEERAKGNILERFSAQQFPDLHSELNLSSLELGDSALYFCASSVEGQGYGYTFGSGTRLTVV.